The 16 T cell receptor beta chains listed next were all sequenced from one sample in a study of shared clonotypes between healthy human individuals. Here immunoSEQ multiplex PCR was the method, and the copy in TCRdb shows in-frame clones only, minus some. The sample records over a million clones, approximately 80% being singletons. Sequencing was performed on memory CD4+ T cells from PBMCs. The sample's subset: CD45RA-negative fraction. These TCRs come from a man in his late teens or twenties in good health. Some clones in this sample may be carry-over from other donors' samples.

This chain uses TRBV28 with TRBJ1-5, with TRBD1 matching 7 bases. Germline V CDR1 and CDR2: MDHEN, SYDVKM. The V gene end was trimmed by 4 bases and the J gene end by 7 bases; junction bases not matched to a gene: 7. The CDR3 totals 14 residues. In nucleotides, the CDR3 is TGTGCCAGCAGTTGGAACAGGGGAGGGCAGCCCCAGCATTTT. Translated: CASSWNRGGQPQHF.

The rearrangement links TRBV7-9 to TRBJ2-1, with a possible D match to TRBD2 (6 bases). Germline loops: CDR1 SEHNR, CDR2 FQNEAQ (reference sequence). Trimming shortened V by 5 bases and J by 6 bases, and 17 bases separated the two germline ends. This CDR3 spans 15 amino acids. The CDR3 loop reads CASSPAGTLLNEQFF. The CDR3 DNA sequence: TGTGCCAGCAGCCCCGCCGGGACTCTTCTCAATGAGCAGTTCTTC.

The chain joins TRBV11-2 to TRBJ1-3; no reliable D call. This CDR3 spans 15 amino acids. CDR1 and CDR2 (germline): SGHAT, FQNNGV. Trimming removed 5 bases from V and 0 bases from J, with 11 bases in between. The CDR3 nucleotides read TGTGCCAGCAGCGAAACGGTCTCCTCTGGAAACACCATATATTTT. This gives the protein CASSETVSSGNTIYF.

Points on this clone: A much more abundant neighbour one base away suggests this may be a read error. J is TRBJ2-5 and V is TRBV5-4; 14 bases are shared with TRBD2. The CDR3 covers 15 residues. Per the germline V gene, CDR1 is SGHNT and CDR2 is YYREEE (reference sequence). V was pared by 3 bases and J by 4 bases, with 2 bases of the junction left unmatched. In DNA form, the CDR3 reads TGTGCCAGCAGCTCGGGACTAGCGGGAGCAGAGACCCAGTACTTC. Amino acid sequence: CASSSGLAGAETQYF.

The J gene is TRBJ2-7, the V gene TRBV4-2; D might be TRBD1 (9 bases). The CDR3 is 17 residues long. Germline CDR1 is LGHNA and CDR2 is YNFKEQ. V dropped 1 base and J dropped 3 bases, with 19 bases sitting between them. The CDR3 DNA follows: TGTGCCAGCAGCCAAGCGGGGGGGGGACAGGGAAACTACGAGCAGTACTTC. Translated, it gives CASSQAGGGQGNYEQYF.

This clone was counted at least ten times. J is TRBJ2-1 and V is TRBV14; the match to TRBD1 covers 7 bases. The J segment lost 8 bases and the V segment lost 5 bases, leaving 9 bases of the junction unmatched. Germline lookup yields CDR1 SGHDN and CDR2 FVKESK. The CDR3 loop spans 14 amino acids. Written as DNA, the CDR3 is TGTGCCAGCAGCGGGCACAGGGGTTACCATGAGCAGTTCTTC. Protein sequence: CASSGHRGYHEQFF.

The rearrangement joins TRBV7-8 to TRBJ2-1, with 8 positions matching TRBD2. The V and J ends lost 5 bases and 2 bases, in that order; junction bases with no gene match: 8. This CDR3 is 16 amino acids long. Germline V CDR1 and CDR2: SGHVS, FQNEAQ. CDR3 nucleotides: TGTGCCAGCAGCCCACAACTAGCGGAGACCTACAATGAGCAGTTCTTC. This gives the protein CASSPQLAETYNEQFF. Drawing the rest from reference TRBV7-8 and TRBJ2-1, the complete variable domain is GAGVSQSPRYKVAKRGQDVALRCDPISGHVSLFWYQQALGQGPEFLTYFQNEAQLDKSGLPSDRFFAERPEGSVSTLKIQRTQQEDSAVYLCASSPQLAETYNEQFFGPGTRLTVL.

In DNA, the CDR3 is TGTGCCTGGAGTACGACAGGGGACAATCAGCCCCAGCATTTT. This codes for CAWSTTGDNQPQHF. This rearrangement joins TRBV30 to TRBJ1-5; 8 nucleotides match TRBD1. V shed 2 bases and J 3 bases; nucleotides not matched to a gene: 3. Looked up from germline, CDR1 is GTSNPN and CDR2 is SVGIG (reference sequence). This CDR3 region has 14 residues.

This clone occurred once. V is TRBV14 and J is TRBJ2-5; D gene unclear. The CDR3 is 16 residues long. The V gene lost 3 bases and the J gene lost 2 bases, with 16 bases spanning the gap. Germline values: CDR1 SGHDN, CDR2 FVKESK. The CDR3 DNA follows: TGTGCCAGCAGCCATCTGTTTTCTAGGCTACAAGAGACCCAGTACTTC. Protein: CASSHLFSRLQETQYF.

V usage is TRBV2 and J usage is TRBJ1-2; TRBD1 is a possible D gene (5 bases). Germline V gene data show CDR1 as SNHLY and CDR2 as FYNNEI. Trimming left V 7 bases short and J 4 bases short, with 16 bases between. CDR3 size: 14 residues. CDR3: CASIRGASTYGYTF. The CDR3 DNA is TGTGCCAGCATAAGAGGGGCTTCCACCTATGGCTACACCTTC. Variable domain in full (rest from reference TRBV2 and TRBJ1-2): EPEVTQTPSHQVTQMGQEVILRCVPISNHLYFYWYRQILGQKVEFLVSFYNNEISEKSEIFDDQFSVERPDGSNFTLKIRSTKLEDSAMYFCASIRGASTYGYTFGSGTRLTVV.

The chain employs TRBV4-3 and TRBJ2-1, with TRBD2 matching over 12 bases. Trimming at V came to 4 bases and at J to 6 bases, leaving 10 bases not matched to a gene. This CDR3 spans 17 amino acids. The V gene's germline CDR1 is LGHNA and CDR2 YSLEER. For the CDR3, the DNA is TGCGCCAGCAGCCCGTCGGCTAGCGGGAGGGCCATCAATGAGCAGTTCTTC. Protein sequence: CASSPSASGRAINEQFF.

CDR3 protein: CASSVAAQGTDGYTF. The CDR3, as DNA: TGTGCCAGCAGCGTAGCCGCACAGGGCACCGATGGCTACACCTTC. J is TRBJ1-2 and V is TRBV9; D might be TRBD1 (6 bases). Trimming pared 0 bases from V and 6 bases from J, leaving 15 bases between. Germline CDR1 and CDR2: SGDLS and YYNGEE. The CDR3 runs 15 residues.

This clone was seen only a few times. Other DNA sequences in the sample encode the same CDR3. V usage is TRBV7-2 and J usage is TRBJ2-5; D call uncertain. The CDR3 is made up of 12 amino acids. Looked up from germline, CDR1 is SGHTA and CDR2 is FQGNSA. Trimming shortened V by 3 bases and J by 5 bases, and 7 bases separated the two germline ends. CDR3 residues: CASSFGRETQYF. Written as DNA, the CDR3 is TGTGCCAGCAGCTTTGGCCGGGAGACCCAGTACTTC.

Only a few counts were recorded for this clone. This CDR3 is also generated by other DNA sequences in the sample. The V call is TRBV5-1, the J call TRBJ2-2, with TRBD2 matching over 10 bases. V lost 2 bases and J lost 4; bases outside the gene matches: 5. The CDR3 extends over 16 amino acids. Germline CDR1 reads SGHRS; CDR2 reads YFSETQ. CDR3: CASSLIAGGGTGELFF. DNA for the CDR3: TGCGCCAGCAGCTTAATAGCGGGAGGCGGCACCGGGGAGCTGTTTTTT.

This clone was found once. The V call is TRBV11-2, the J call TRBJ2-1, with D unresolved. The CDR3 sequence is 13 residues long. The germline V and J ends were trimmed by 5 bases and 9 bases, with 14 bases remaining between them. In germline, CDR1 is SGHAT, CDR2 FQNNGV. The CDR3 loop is CASSPALRGEQFF. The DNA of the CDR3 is TGTGCCAGCAGCCCGGCGTTGCGAGGTGAGCAGTTCTTC.

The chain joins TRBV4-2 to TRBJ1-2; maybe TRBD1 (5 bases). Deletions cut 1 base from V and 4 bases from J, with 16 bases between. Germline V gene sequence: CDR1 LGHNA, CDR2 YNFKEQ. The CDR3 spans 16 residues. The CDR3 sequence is CASSQAAGGVRYGYTF. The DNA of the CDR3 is TGTGCCAGCAGCCAAGCCGCGGGGGGGGTGCGCTATGGCTACACCTTC.